These 21 T cell receptor beta chains originate from one sample sequenced in a study of Graves' ophthalmopathy and Graves' hyperthyroidism. Beta-chain TCR CDR3 regions were amplified from RNA transcripts. In the first round, RT-PCR was carried out with HTBI primers, and a multiplex PCR formed the second round. MiXCR was run by TCRdb on the multiplex PCR reads, yielding one entry per CDR3 protein. The sample shows about 660,000 distinct CDR3 sequences, roughly 39% of them seen only once. Sequencing was done on a sample of peripheral blood. The receptors originated from an adult man with Graves' ophthalmopathy.

The chain carries TRBV7-3 and TRBJ1-1, with D maybe TRBD1 (5 bases). The germline V and J ends were trimmed by 4 bases and 3 bases, with 9 bases remaining between them. In germline, CDR1 is SGHTA, CDR2 FQGTGA. The CDR3 totals 13 residues. For the CDR3, the DNA is TGTGCCAGCAGCTCACAGACAGACACTGAAGCTTTCTTT. It yields the protein CASSSQTDTEAFF.

This clonotype has a handful of counts. Here the CDR3 DNA reads TGTGCCAGCAGCTTAGTTCCCGGGCCACGGTATCCTAGCTCGAAGACCCAGTACTTC. This translates into CASSLVPGPRYPSSKTQYF. V usage is TRBV7-9 and J usage is TRBJ2-5; D possibly corresponds to TRBD2 (5 bases). The CDR3 has 19 residues. Germline V gene lookup returns CDR1 SEHNR and CDR2 FQNEAQ (reference sequence). The V end was cut by 1 base, the J end by 6 bases, with 27 bases between.

This clonotype was seen more than once but under ten times. The chain employs TRBV19 and TRBJ2-7; D unclear. CDR1 and CDR2 from the germline V gene are LNHDA and SQIVND (reference sequence). The CDR3 spans 13 residues. V was shortened by 5 bases and J by 1 base, with 9 bases between the two germline ends. In DNA, the CDR3 is TGTGCCAGTAGTTTCAACCCGTCCTACGAGCAGTACTTC. This gives the protein CASSFNPSYEQYF.

Note on this clonotype: A read error is possible here, since a much larger clone lies one base away. As the CDR3 is not closed by the conserved phenylalanine or tryptophan, this likely results from a read error. The chain recombines TRBV5-1 with TRBJ2-5; D not certain. Germline-derived CDR1 and CDR2 are SGHRS and YFSETQ. V gave up 6 bases and J gave up 4 bases, with 13 bases separating them. The CDR3 length is 13 residues. In DNA, the CDR3 is TGCGCCAGCACTCGGATACCGCCAGAGACCCAGTACGTC. It is translated as CASTRIPPETQYV.

As concerns this clonotype: A much larger clone is a single base away; this may be a read error. V is TRBV7-9 and J is TRBJ1-1; 9 nucleotides agree with TRBD1. Trimming cost V 4 bases and J 4 bases; bases outside gene matches: 4. Germline V CDR1 and CDR2: SEHNR, FQNEAQ (reference sequence). CDR3 size: 14 residues. The CDR3 here is CASSWTGALTEAFF. CDR3 DNA sequence: TGTGCCAGCAGCTGGACAGGGGCACTCACTGAAGCTTTCTTT.

This clonotype was seen more than once but under ten times. Given a much more abundant clone one base away, this may be a read error. The chain links TRBV2 to TRBJ1-1, with D possibly being TRBD1 (6 bases). The germline V gene encodes CDR1 SNHLY and CDR2 FYNNEI. The CDR3 covers 14 residues. The CDR3 protein is CAGRWTDLNTEAFF. CDR3 nucleotides: TGTGCCGGCAGATGGACAGATTTGAACACTGAAGCTTTCTTT.

This clonotype was detected once. A much larger clone lies one base from this, so it may be a read error. This rearrangement joins TRBV10-3 to TRBJ1-2, with a tentative D call TRBD1 (5 bases). The CDR3 consists of 13 residues. The germline gives CDR1 ENHRY, CDR2 SYGVKD. CDR3 in DNA: TGTGTCAGCAGTTACGGAGGGGTCTATGGCTACACCTTC. It yields the protein CVSSYGGVYGYTF.

This clonotype was observed at least ten times. The chain combines TRBV2 with TRBJ1-2; D may be TRBD1 (6 bases). Trimming took 5 bases from V and 11 from J, leaving 18 bases between them. This CDR3 comprises 13 residues. The V gene's germline CDR1 is SNHLY and CDR2 FYNNEI. The CDR3 is CASSRTETMGYTF. For the CDR3, the DNA is TGTGCCAGCAGTAGGACAGAGACTATGGGATACACCTTC.

A word on this clonotype: A read error is possible here, since a much larger clone lies one base away. The V call is TRBV6-6, the J call TRBJ1-5; D uncertain. The CDR3 length is 15 residues. Germline V gene sequence: CDR1 MNHNY, CDR2 SVGAGI (reference sequence). V was shortened by 2 bases and J by 0 bases, with 8 bases between the two germline ends. The CDR3 loop reads CASSYTGVSNQPQHF. DNA of the CDR3: TGTGCCAGCAGTTACACCGGGGTTAGCAATCAGCCCCAGCATTTT.

This clonotype has a count of ten or more. The V call is TRBV19, the J call TRBJ2-5; D is undetermined. This CDR3 contains 13 residues. V lost 3 bases, J lost 5 bases, and 10 bases lay in between. The germline V gene has CDR1 LNHDA and CDR2 SQIVND (reference sequence). In nucleotides, the CDR3 is TGTGCCAGTAGTATTTGGTTGGGGGAGACCCAGTACTTC. Translated, it gives CASSIWLGETQYF.

Comment on this clonotype: A read error is possible here, since a much larger clone lies one base away. CDR3 DNA: TGTGCCAGTATGTCCAGGGAGCATCAGCCCCAGCATTTT. Its translation: CASMSREHQPQHF. The chain joins TRBV19 to TRBJ1-5; D is possibly TRBD1 (5 bases). Trimming removed 7 bases at V and 5 bases at J, with 12 bases between. The CDR3 loop spans 13 amino acids. Germline CDR1 is LNHDA and CDR2 is SQIVND (reference sequence).

This clonotype was recorded many times. This chain uses TRBV6-2 or TRBV6-3 with TRBJ2-5; D is perhaps TRBD1 (6 bases). Germline V gene sequence: CDR1 MNHEY, CDR2 SVGEGT. This CDR3 has 16 amino acids. V lost 0 bases and J 7 bases, leaving 18 bases between the germline ends. CDR3 sequence: CASSYSIRDTDLTQYF. DNA of the CDR3: TGTGCCAGCAGTTACTCGATCCGGGACACAGACCTGACCCAGTACTTC.

This clonotype was seen ten or more times. The chain carries TRBV7-9 and TRBJ2-5, with D perhaps matching TRBD1 or TRBD2 (5 bases each). Between the trimmed V and J ends, which lost 5 bases and 1 base, there was a span of 17 bases. Germline lookup yields CDR1 SEHNR and CDR2 FQNEAQ (reference sequence). This CDR3 spans 16 amino acids. CDR3: CASSRRQRGSQETQYF. The CDR3 DNA reads TGTGCCAGCAGCCGACGACAGCGAGGGTCCCAAGAGACCCAGTACTTC.

The table lists this clonotype with a few counts. V gene TRBV5-1 combines with J gene TRBJ1-1, with 7 bases matching TRBD1. The germline V gene has CDR1 SGHRS and CDR2 YFSETQ. This CDR3 has 16 amino acids. The J segment lost 3 bases and the V segment lost 3 bases, leaving 11 bases of the junction unmatched. The CDR3: CASSSDRAYGHTEAFF. DNA for the CDR3: TGCGCCAGCAGCTCAGACAGGGCGTACGGGCACACTGAAGCTTTCTTT. The whole variable domain, remainder taken from reference TRBV5-1 and TRBJ1-1, is KAGVTQTPRYLIKTRGQQVTLSCSPISGHRSVSWYQQTPGQGLQFLFEYFSETQRNKGNFPGRFSGRQFSNSRSEMNVSTLELGDSALYLCASSSDRAYGHTEAFFGQGTRLTVV.

The table lists this clonotype with many counts. V usage is TRBV15 and J usage is TRBJ2-2, with 10 bases that match TRBD1. The germline V gene has CDR1 LNHNV and CDR2 YYDKDF (reference sequence). CDR3 length equals 17 residues. Unmatched junction bases numbered 13, after V lost 9 bases and J lost 3 bases. The CDR3 loop reads CATTQDGTGVHTGELFF. The CDR3 nucleotides read TGTGCCACAACCCAGGACGGGACAGGGGTACACACCGGGGAGCTGTTTTTT.

The sample holds many counts of this clonotype. The gene calls are TRBV7-9 and TRBJ2-7; 7 nucleotides line up with TRBD1. Germline CDR1 reads SEHNR; CDR2 reads FQNEAQ (reference sequence). This CDR3 contains 16 residues. Trimming took 0 bases from V and 7 from J; bases not matched to a gene: 12. Here the CDR3 reads CASSLAVGETGREQYF. The CDR3 DNA reads TGTGCCAGCAGCTTAGCGGTAGGGGAGACAGGGCGGGAGCAGTACTTC.

The chain has TRBV25-1 and TRBJ2-1; perhaps TRBD2 as D (5 bases). The CDR3 has 15 residues. V was pared by 2 bases and J by 6 bases, with 14 bases between. Germline CDR1 and CDR2: MGHDK and SYGVNS. CDR3 nucleotide sequence: TGTGCCAGCAGTGAAAGAGGGCTATCCGTCAATGAGCAGTTCTTC. Amino acid sequence: CASSERGLSVNEQFF.

The table lists this clonotype with many counts. The chain is built from TRBV19 and TRBJ1-1; D unclear. Germline V gene lookup returns CDR1 LNHDA and CDR2 SQIVND (reference sequence). V lost 7 bases, J lost 7 bases, and 7 bases lay in between. The CDR3 is 10 amino acids. The CDR3: CASNGDEAFF. The CDR3, as DNA: TGTGCCAGTAACGGGGATGAAGCTTTCTTT.

The table lists this clonotype with many counts. Written as DNA, the CDR3 is TGTGCCAGCAGCGTAGACGAGGAAGAGACCCAGTACTTC. It is translated as CASSVDEEETQYF. The chain joins TRBV9 to TRBJ2-5; no clear D. The length of the CDR3 is 13 residues. Per germline, CDR1 SGDLS and CDR2 YYNGEE. The germline V and J ends were trimmed by 0 bases and 3 bases, with 6 bases remaining between them.

Details on this clonotype: An end of the junction differs from the germline gene, which may be a read error. V usage is TRBV29-1 and J usage is TRBJ1-1, with D possibly being TRBD1 (6 bases). The germline gives CDR1 SQVTM, CDR2 ANQGSEA. This CDR3 is 14 amino acids long. Here the CDR3 reads CSVEKGTGDTEAFF. DNA for the CDR3: TGCAGCGTTGAAAAGGGGACGGGGGACACTGAAGCCTTCTTT.

This clonotype was counted many times. The CDR3 spells CASRPAGTGETQYF. CDR3 in DNA: TGTGCCAGCAGACCCGCCGGGACGGGAGAGACCCAGTACTTC. The V call is TRBV6-5, the J call TRBJ2-5; D could derive from TRBD1 or TRBD2 (5 bases each). The germline V gene has CDR1 MNHEY and CDR2 SVGAGI. CDR3 length equals 14 residues. The V and J ends lost 6 bases and 4 bases respectively, with 15 bases between them.